The rows below give T cell receptor beta chains drawn from one sample of a study of T cell responses to AZD1222 COVID-19 vaccine. Measured with immunoSEQ multiplex PCR; TCRdb has only the in-frame clones, and not every one. Found here are 120,000 to 150,000 clones, more than 70% of them singletons; the top ten hold less than 6%. Source: peripheral blood, taken 28 days after the second AZD1222 dose. The receptor set was obtained from an adult who received the AZD1222 COVID-19 vaccine. Both conserved end residues are part of each CDR3. Each record gives: J gene, clone size, V gene, CDR3 length, D gene, CDR3 DNA, CDR3 protein. A D gene is named only where the DNA matches it firmly. Clone size is not always given. Where it is, it says once, few, many or a class for expanded clones.

j_gene: TRBJ1-3; abundance: -; v_gene: TRBV19; len: 14; d_gene: TRBD1; CDR3nt: TGTGCCAGCGGACAGGGGTTAATTGGAAACACCATATATTTT; CDR3aa: CASGQGLIGNTIYF
j_gene: TRBJ2-7; abundance: few; v_gene: TRBV27; len: 12; d_gene: -; CDR3nt: TGTGCCAGCAGTTCCCCCTACTACGAGCAGTACTTC; CDR3aa: CASSSPYYEQYF
j_gene: TRBJ2-7; abundance: -; v_gene: TRBV6-5; len: 14; d_gene: -; CDR3nt: TGTGCCAGCGCCTCCAGCTGGCGCTCCTACGAGCAGTACTTC; CDR3aa: CASASSWRSYEQYF
j_gene: TRBJ1-4; abundance: -; v_gene: TRBV15; len: 13; d_gene: -; CDR3nt: TGTGCCACCAGCTTTCTCCAGGGATCGCAACTGTTTTTT; CDR3aa: CATSFLQGSQLFF
j_gene: TRBJ2-2; abundance: once; v_gene: TRBV28; len: 15; d_gene: -; CDR3nt: TGTGCCAGCCAAACCCCACGGCCGAACACCGGGGAGCTGTTTTTT; CDR3aa: CASQTPRPNTGELFF
j_gene: TRBJ1-1; abundance: -; v_gene: TRBV7-9; len: 12; d_gene: -; CDR3nt: TGTGCCAGCACCTATGGGGACACTGAAGCTTTCTTT; CDR3aa: CASTYGDTEAFF
j_gene: TRBJ2-1; abundance: -; v_gene: TRBV5-1; len: 14; d_gene: -; CDR3nt: TGCGCCAGCAGCCCCGGGGACTTCTACAATGAGCAGTTCTTC; CDR3aa: CASSPGDFYNEQFF
j_gene: TRBJ1-5; abundance: few; v_gene: TRBV27; len: 15; d_gene: TRBD1; CDR3nt: TGTGCCACCGCGACAGGGGGGAATAGCAATCAGCCCCAGCATTTT; CDR3aa: CATATGGNSNQPQHF
j_gene: TRBJ1-5; abundance: -; v_gene: TRBV19; len: 14; d_gene: -; CDR3nt: TGTGCCAGTAGTATGGACAGCCTAAAGCCGCCCCAGCATTTT; CDR3aa: CASSMDSLKPPQHF
j_gene: TRBJ2-5; abundance: -; v_gene: TRBV5-1; len: 14; d_gene: -; CDR3nt: TGCGCCAGCAGCTTGAATTCTCAGCAAGAGACCCAGTACTTC; CDR3aa: CASSLNSQQETQYF
j_gene: TRBJ1-5; abundance: -; v_gene: TRBV5-1; len: 13; d_gene: -; CDR3nt: TGCGCCAGCAGCTTGGAGACGGGCCCGCCCCAGCATTTT; CDR3aa: CASSLETGPPQHF
j_gene: TRBJ2-1; abundance: -; v_gene: TRBV2; len: 15; d_gene: TRBD1; CDR3nt: TGTGCCAGCAGTGGGACAGGAAAAGAGTACAATGAGCAGTTCTTC; CDR3aa: CASSGTGKEYNEQFF
j_gene: TRBJ2-7; abundance: -; v_gene: TRBV27; len: 15; d_gene: -; CDR3nt: TGTGCCAGCAGGGAGCCGACTGGGAGCTCCTACGAGCAGTACTTC; CDR3aa: CASREPTGSSYEQYF
j_gene: TRBJ1-5; abundance: -; v_gene: TRBV20-1; len: 14; d_gene: -; CDR3nt: TGCAGTGCTAGTCGTCTTGATATCAATCAGCCCCAGCATTTT; CDR3aa: CSASRLDINQPQHF
j_gene: TRBJ2-3; abundance: -; v_gene: TRBV2; len: 15; d_gene: -; CDR3nt: TGTGCCAGCAGTGGGGACCGCGGCGGGACAGATACGCAGTATTTT; CDR3aa: CASSGDRGGTDTQYF
j_gene: TRBJ1-2; abundance: -; v_gene: TRBV4-1; len: 16; d_gene: TRBD1; CDR3nt: TGCGCCAGCAGCCATACCTCGGGACAGGGGATTAGCGGCTACACCTTC; CDR3aa: CASSHTSGQGISGYTF
j_gene: TRBJ1-1; abundance: once; v_gene: TRBV30; len: 14; d_gene: -; CDR3nt: TGTGCCTGGAGTGTACGGTGGGAGAACACTGAAGCTTTCTTT; CDR3aa: CAWSVRWENTEAFF
j_gene: TRBJ1-5; abundance: -; v_gene: TRBV19; len: 13; d_gene: -; CDR3nt: TGTGCCAGTAGTGCCCAGAGCGGTCAGCCCCAGCATTTT; CDR3aa: CASSAQSGQPQHF
j_gene: TRBJ2-3; abundance: -; v_gene: TRBV10-3; len: 17; d_gene: TRBD2; CDR3nt: TGTGCCATCAGCGACGCCCGGACTAGCGGGAACACAGATACGCAGTATTTT; CDR3aa: CAISDARTSGNTDTQYF
j_gene: TRBJ2-2; abundance: -; v_gene: TRBV10-1; len: 13; d_gene: -; CDR3nt: TGCGCCAGCAGTGACAGCCTCACCGGGGAGCTGTTTTTT; CDR3aa: CASSDSLTGELFF
j_gene: TRBJ1-5; abundance: few; v_gene: TRBV29-1; len: 14; d_gene: TRBD1; CDR3nt: TGCAGCGTTCTAGGGGACAGAGAAAATCAGCCCCAGCATTTT; CDR3aa: CSVLGDRENQPQHF
j_gene: TRBJ2-7; abundance: -; v_gene: TRBV7-9; len: 15; d_gene: TRBD1; CDR3nt: TGTGCCAGCAGCTCCTGGGACAGGGAATCCTACGAGCAGTACTTC; CDR3aa: CASSSWDRESYEQYF
j_gene: TRBJ1-1; abundance: -; v_gene: TRBV3-1/TRBV3-2; len: 14; d_gene: -; CDR3nt: TGTGCCAGCAGCCCCTATGGACCGAACACTGAAGCTTTCTTT; CDR3aa: CASSPYGPNTEAFF
j_gene: TRBJ1-6; abundance: -; v_gene: TRBV28; len: 12; d_gene: -; CDR3nt: TGTGCCAGCACGAGTCGGGGTTCACCCCTCCACTTT; CDR3aa: CASTSRGSPLHF
j_gene: TRBJ1-6; abundance: -; v_gene: TRBV7-2; len: 15; d_gene: TRBD1; CDR3nt: TGTGCCAGCAGCTCCAGGACAGGGAAGGACTCACCCCTCCACTTT; CDR3aa: CASSSRTGKDSPLHF
j_gene: TRBJ2-3; abundance: once; v_gene: TRBV9; len: 16; d_gene: TRBD2; CDR3nt: TGTGCCAGCAGCTCACGGACTAGCGGGTCGACAGATACGCAGTATTTT; CDR3aa: CASSSRTSGSTDTQYF
j_gene: TRBJ1-3; abundance: -; v_gene: TRBV7-2; len: 15; d_gene: -; CDR3nt: TGTGCCAGCAGCCCCTCGGACAGACCTGGAAACACCATATATTTT; CDR3aa: CASSPSDRPGNTIYF
j_gene: TRBJ1-1; abundance: -; v_gene: TRBV4-2; len: 12; d_gene: -; CDR3nt: TGTGCCAGCAGCCCCTTCGGGGCTGAAGCTTTCTTT; CDR3aa: CASSPFGAEAFF
j_gene: TRBJ2-2; abundance: -; v_gene: TRBV5-1; len: 16; d_gene: -; CDR3nt: TGCGCCAGCAGCTTGGGCGTGGGAGTTGGCACCGGGGAGCTGTTTTTT; CDR3aa: CASSLGVGVGTGELFF
j_gene: TRBJ2-3; abundance: few; v_gene: TRBV3-1/TRBV3-2; len: 15; d_gene: -; CDR3nt: TGTGCCAGCAGCCGATTCTTGGGGGGCGATGCTACGCAGTATTTT; CDR3aa: CASSRFLGGDATQYF
j_gene: TRBJ2-1; abundance: -; v_gene: TRBV7-2; len: 15; d_gene: -; CDR3nt: TGTGCCAGCAGCCTCCAGCCTGCGGGGGCTTATGAGCAGTTCTTC; CDR3aa: CASSLQPAGAYEQFF
j_gene: TRBJ2-5; abundance: once; v_gene: TRBV6-5; len: 16; d_gene: TRBD2; CDR3nt: TGTGCCAGCAGTTACTCGAAACCCGGGGGAGGGGAGACCCAGTACTTC; CDR3aa: CASSYSKPGGGETQYF
j_gene: TRBJ2-3; abundance: -; v_gene: TRBV6-5; len: 15; d_gene: -; CDR3nt: TGTGCCAGCACCCCTACGGCACTGGGCCAAGATACGCAGTATTTT; CDR3aa: CASTPTALGQDTQYF
j_gene: TRBJ2-3; abundance: -; v_gene: TRBV12-1; len: 13; d_gene: -; CDR3nt: TGTGCCAGCAGCTTTGCTTTGGTGGCTACGCAGTATTTT; CDR3aa: CASSFALVATQYF
j_gene: TRBJ1-2; abundance: -; v_gene: TRBV9; len: 14; d_gene: TRBD1; CDR3nt: TGTGCCAGCAGCCCACGGGACAGCAACTATGGCTACACCTTC; CDR3aa: CASSPRDSNYGYTF
j_gene: TRBJ2-5; abundance: -; v_gene: TRBV24-1; len: 15; d_gene: TRBD1; CDR3nt: TGTGCCACCAGTGGGACAGGCCCGGACGGGGAGACCCAGTACTTC; CDR3aa: CATSGTGPDGETQYF
j_gene: TRBJ2-3; abundance: -; v_gene: TRBV27; len: 12; d_gene: -; CDR3nt: TGTGCCAGCAGTTTCGGGTTAGATACGCAGTATTTT; CDR3aa: CASSFGLDTQYF
j_gene: TRBJ2-2; abundance: -; v_gene: TRBV9; len: 16; d_gene: -; CDR3nt: TGTGCCAGCAGCGACCGGGACCAGTATCTAACCGGGGAGCTGTTTTTT; CDR3aa: CASSDRDQYLTGELFF
j_gene: TRBJ2-1; abundance: -; v_gene: TRBV3-1/TRBV3-2; len: 17; d_gene: TRBD2; CDR3nt: TGTGCCAGCAGCCCTTTCCTAGCGGGGGGGCGCTATAGTGAGCAGTTCTTC; CDR3aa: CASSPFLAGGRYSEQFF
j_gene: TRBJ2-3; abundance: once; v_gene: TRBV6-6; len: 11; d_gene: -; CDR3nt: TGTGCCAGCAGCCGCACAGATACGCAGTATTTT; CDR3aa: CASSRTDTQYF
j_gene: TRBJ1-6; abundance: -; v_gene: TRBV3-1/TRBV3-2; len: 16; d_gene: -; CDR3nt: TGTGCCAGCAGCCAAGACAGCGGCAGGGGTAATTCACCCCTCCACTTT; CDR3aa: CASSQDSGRGNSPLHF
j_gene: TRBJ1-1; abundance: -; v_gene: TRBV6-2/TRBV6-3; len: 16; d_gene: -; CDR3nt: TGTGCCAGCAGCCCTCGGGGCGTGGGGCTGAACACTGAAGCTTTCTTT; CDR3aa: CASSPRGVGLNTEAFF